This TCR beta chain was obtained from a study of cytomegalovirus exposure and HLA in healthy donors. General study results and limits: The authors enumerated 150 to 200 TCR beta chains as linked to cytomegalovirus.

Details on this clone: Its antigen is not known.

A multiplex PCR was run with 60 Vbeta primers and 13 Jbeta primers. Data came from immunoSEQ multiplex PCR; TCRdb stores just in-frame clones and leaves some out. This sample has about 190,000 clones, with just under 75% found just once. Per germline, CDR1 SNHLY and CDR2 FYNNEI. There are 13 residues in the CDR3. V was pared by 2 bases and J by 4 bases, with 8 bases between. The TCR comes from a woman in her thirties in good health and CMV-seropositive. The chain carries TRBV2 and TRBJ1-1; tentatively, D is TRBD1 (5 bases). Sequencing was performed on PBMCs. The CDR3 DNA sequence: TGTGCCAGCAGTGAACAGGGCGGCACTGAAGCTTTCTTT. Protein: CASSEQGGTEAFF.